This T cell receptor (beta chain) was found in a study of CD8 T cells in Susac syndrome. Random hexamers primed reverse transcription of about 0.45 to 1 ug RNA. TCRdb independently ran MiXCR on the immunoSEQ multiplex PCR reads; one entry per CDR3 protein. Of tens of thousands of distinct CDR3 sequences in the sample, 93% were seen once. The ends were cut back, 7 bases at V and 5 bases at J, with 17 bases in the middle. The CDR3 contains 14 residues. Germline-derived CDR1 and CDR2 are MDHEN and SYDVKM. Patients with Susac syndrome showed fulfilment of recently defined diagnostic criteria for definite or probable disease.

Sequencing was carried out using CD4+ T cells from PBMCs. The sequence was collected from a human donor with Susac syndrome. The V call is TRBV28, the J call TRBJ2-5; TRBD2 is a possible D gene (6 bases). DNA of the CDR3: TGTGCCAGCACCCCGTGGGGGGATTTGGAGACCCAGTACTTC. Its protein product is CASTPWGDLETQYF.